This note documents a single T cell receptor beta chain sequence. Germline assignment: CDR1 WSHSY and CDR2 SAAADI. The CDR3 spans 15 residues. V gave up 2 bases and J gave up 1 base; unmatched junction bases: 0. These data originate in a study of blood T cell repertoires in COVID-19. Produced via immunoSEQ multiplex PCR; TCRdb's table is partial and in-frame only. The sample includes 230,000 or so clones, 84% seen only once; the top ten take approximately 2.3%. The sample consisted of peripheral blood. The TCR sequence derives from a man aged 35 to 55 who had recovered from COVID-19. The gene calls are TRBV10-2 and TRBJ2-1, with 9 bases matching TRBD2. Here the CDR3 reads CASSEAGGSYNEQFF. As DNA, the CDR3 is TGCGCCAGCAGTGAGGCGGGGGGGTCCTACAATGAGCAGTTCTTC.